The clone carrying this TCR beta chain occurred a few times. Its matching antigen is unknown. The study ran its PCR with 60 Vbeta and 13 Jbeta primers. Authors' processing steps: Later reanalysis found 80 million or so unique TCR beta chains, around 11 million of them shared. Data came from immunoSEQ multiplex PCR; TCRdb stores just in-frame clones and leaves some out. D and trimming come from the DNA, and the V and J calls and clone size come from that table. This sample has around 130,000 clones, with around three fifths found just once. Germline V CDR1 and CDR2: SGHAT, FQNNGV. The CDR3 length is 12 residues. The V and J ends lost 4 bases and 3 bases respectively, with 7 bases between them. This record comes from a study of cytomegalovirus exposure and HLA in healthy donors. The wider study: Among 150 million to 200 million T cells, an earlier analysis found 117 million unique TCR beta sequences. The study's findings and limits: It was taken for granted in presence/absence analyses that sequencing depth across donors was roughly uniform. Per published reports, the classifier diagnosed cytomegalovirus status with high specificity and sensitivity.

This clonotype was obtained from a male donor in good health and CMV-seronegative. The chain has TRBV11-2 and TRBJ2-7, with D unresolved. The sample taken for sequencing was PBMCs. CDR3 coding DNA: TGTGCCAGCAGCTCATCACACTACGAGCAGTACTTC. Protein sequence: CASSSSHYEQYF.